This TCR beta chain originates from a study of T-cell reconstitution after alpha-beta-depleted transplantation in children. For TCRbeta, the library was prepared with unique molecular identifiers. TCRdb ran MiXCR on the PCR reads and lists one entry per CDR3 protein. The sample shows roughly 500,000 distinct CDR3 sequences, 30% to 35% of them seen only once. CDR3 length: 13 amino acids. The germline V and J ends were trimmed by 0 bases and 3 bases, with 8 bases remaining between them. Germline CDR1 and CDR2: GTSNPN and SVGIG (reference sequence). This clonotype was detected a few times. Here the sequenced sample was PBMCs from the stem cell graft donor, taken from the stem cell graft. The clonotype was recovered from a human donor who donated a stem cell graft to a child with aplastic anemia. The chain links TRBV30 to TRBJ1-1; D ambiguous. The CDR3 DNA follows: TGTGCCTGGAGTGTACACGGGTACACTGAAGCTTTCTTT. It specifies CAWSVHGYTEAFF.